The T cell receptor (beta chain) under discussion was sequenced for a study of blood T cell repertoires in COVID-19. Study information: There were acute and convalescent COVID-19 samples, and they came from the United States, Italy and Spain. Nucleic acid was either cDNA or gDNA, and it came from T cells, B-cell-depleted T cells, or PBMCs.

The sample holds a few counts of this clone. Authors' processing steps: Reference gene primer amplification in the assay estimated nucleated cell counts. Clones were sequenced by immunoSEQ multiplex PCR, and TCRdb holds only the in-frame ones, with some missing. For V, J and clone size, that table is used; D and trimming come from the DNA. The sample records some 240,000 clones, just under 85% being singletons. The CDR3 loop spans 16 amino acids. CDR1 is MNHEY and CDR2 is SMNVEV in the germline V gene (reference sequence). The V gene end was trimmed by 2 bases and the J gene end by 5 bases; junction bases not matched to a gene: 7.

Sequenced input: peripheral blood. The chain combines TRBV27 with TRBJ1-1; TRBD1 agrees at 11 bases. This TCR came from a woman older than 75 with acute or convalescent COVID-19. CDR3: CASSLVGTGGETEAFF. In DNA, the CDR3 is TGTGCCAGCAGTTTAGTTGGGACAGGGGGAGAGACTGAAGCTTTCTTT.